The 11 T cell receptor beta chains in this list originate from one sample, sequenced in a study of PD-1 blockade in classical Hodgkin lymphoma. Every single patient, without exception, relapsed after autologous stem cell transplantation, and brentuximab vedotin exposure varied. The assay was immunoSEQ multiplex PCR, and TCRdb's table has in-frame clones only and misses some. The profile covers some 20,000 clones, with roughly 83% appearing a single time and around 6% taken by the ten largest. The sequencing here drew on peripheral blood mononuclear cells (PBMCs), taken at baseline. These receptors originate from a human donor with classical Hodgkin lymphoma.

The chain couples TRBV5-6 to TRBJ1-3; no clear D gene. This CDR3 has 14 residues. The V and J ends lost 1 base and 1 base respectively, with 6 bases between them. Germline-derived CDR1 and CDR2 are SGHDT and YYEEEE. Written as DNA, the CDR3 is TGTGCCAGCAGCTTGCCACAGTCTGGAAACACCATATATTTT. Residues: CASSLPQSGNTIYF.

The rearrangement joins TRBV27 to TRBJ1-5, with a weak D call TRBD1 (5 bases). The germline V gene has CDR1 MNHEY and CDR2 SMNVEV (reference sequence). The germline V and J ends were trimmed by 6 bases and 7 bases, with 10 bases remaining between them. The CDR3 covers 12 residues. CDR3 in amino acids: CASSAGGQPQHF. CDR3 coding DNA: TGTGCCAGCAGCGCGGGGGGACAGCCCCAGCATTTT.

The gene calls are TRBV4-1 and TRBJ2-7; D call uncertain. Germline V lookup: CDR1 MGHRA, CDR2 YSYEKL. The CDR3 runs to 15 residues. Trimming cost V 1 base and J 2 bases, with 12 bases left between them. The CDR3 sequence: CASSQVQSDTYEQYF. The CDR3 coding sequence is TGCGCCAGCAGCCAAGTCCAATCCGATACCTACGAGCAGTACTTC.

This chain's CDR3 is CASSLFLTDTQYF. The CDR3, as DNA: TGTGCCAGCAGTTTATTTCTTACAGATACGCAGTATTTT. The V and J genes are TRBV28 and TRBJ2-3; D not certain. Trimming removed 1 base at V and 3 bases at J, with 5 bases between. This CDR3 has 13 amino acids. CDR1 MDHEN and CDR2 SYDVKM come from the germline V gene.

The chain is built from TRBV7-6 and TRBJ2-3; D is possibly TRBD1 (5 bases). With 0 bases removed from V and 1 base from J, the gap between germline ends came to 11 bases. CDR1 is SGHVS, CDR2 FNYEAQ, per germline. The CDR3 contains 16 residues. In DNA form, the CDR3 reads TGTGCCAGCAGCTTAGCGCCAGGCAGGGGCACAGATACGCAGTATTTT. This translates into CASSLAPGRGTDTQYF.

This clone has only a few counts. This chain links TRBV11-2 with TRBJ1-2; unclear D gene. This CDR3 spans 15 amino acids. Germline-derived CDR1 and CDR2 are SGHAT and FQNNGV. The V end lost 0 bases, the J end lost 6 bases, and 14 bases lay between the germline ends. The CDR3 coding sequence is TGTGCCAGCAGCTTAGATGGCAGAGGAAGTGATGGCTACACCTTC. It translates to CASSLDGRGSDGYTF.

The chain joins TRBV4-3 to TRBJ1-2; the D gene is possibly TRBD1 (6 bases). Per the germline V gene, CDR1 is LGHNA and CDR2 is YSLEER. V lost 4 bases and J 3 bases, leaving 18 bases between the germline ends. There are 16 residues in the CDR3. The CDR3 DNA follows: TGCGCCAGCAGCCCTCAACAGGGTAACCCGGACTATGGCTACACCTTC. Its protein is CASSPQQGNPDYGYTF.

The J gene is TRBJ1-1, the V gene TRBV30, with a possible D match to TRBD1 (6 bases). The CDR3 loop spans 12 amino acids. The V and J ends lost 0 bases and 11 bases respectively, with 13 bases between them. Germline CDR1 is GTSNPN and CDR2 is SVGIG (reference sequence). This CDR3 reads CAWSVLQGAAFF. DNA for the CDR3: TGTGCCTGGAGTGTATTACAGGGAGCCGCTTTCTTT.

The chain couples TRBV6-6 to TRBJ2-5, with D tentatively TRBD2 (7 bases). Looked up from germline, CDR1 is MNHNY and CDR2 is SVGAGI (reference sequence). The V and J ends lost 4 bases and 3 bases respectively, with 9 bases between them. The CDR3 is 13 amino acids. The CDR3 spells CASSWEGEETQYF. The CDR3 bases are TGTGCCAGCAGTTGGGAGGGGGAAGAGACCCAGTACTTC.

The CDR3 coding sequence is TGTGCCAGCAGTTTAGAGAGTTGGAACACTGAAGCTTTCTTT. Its protein product is CASSLESWNTEAFF. V is TRBV28 and J is TRBJ1-1, with unresolved D. Germline assignment: CDR1 MDHEN and CDR2 SYDVKM. V was clipped by 2 bases and J by 1 base, with 8 bases between them. This CDR3 comprises 14 residues.

CDR3 DNA sequence: TGTGCCAGCAGCTTAGTAGGGACTAGCGGAGGAGATACGCAGTATTTT. Translation: CASSLVGTSGGDTQYF. The V call is TRBV7-2, the J call TRBJ2-3, with 11 bases identical to TRBD2. Germline V gives CDR1 SGHTA, CDR2 FQGNSA. The trim removed 1 base at V and 5 bases at J, leaving 5 bases unmatched. The CDR3 is 16 amino acids.